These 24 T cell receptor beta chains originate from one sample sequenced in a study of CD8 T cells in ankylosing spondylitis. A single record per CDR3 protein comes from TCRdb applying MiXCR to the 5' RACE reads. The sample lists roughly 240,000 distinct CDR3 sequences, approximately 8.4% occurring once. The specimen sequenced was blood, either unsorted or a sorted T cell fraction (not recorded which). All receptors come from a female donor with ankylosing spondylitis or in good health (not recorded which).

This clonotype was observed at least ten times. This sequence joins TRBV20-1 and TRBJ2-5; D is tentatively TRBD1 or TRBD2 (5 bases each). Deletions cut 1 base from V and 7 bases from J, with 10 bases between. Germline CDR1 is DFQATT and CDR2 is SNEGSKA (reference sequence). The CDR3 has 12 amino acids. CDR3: CSARGDLRTQYF. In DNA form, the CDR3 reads TGCAGTGCTAGAGGGGACCTAAGGACCCAGTACTTC.

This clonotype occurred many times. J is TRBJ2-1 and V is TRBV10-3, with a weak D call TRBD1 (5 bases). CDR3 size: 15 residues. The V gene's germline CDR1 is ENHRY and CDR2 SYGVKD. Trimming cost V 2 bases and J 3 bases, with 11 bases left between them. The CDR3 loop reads CAISERGLSYNEQFF. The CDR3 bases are TGTGCCATCAGTGAGAGGGGTTTGAGCTACAATGAGCAGTTCTTC.

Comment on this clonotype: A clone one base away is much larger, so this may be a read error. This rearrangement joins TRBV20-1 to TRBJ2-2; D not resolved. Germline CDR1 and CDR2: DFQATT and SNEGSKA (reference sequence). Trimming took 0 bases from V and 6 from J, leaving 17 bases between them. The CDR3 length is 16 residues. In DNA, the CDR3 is TGCAGTGCTAGAGATGGTACGGACCGCCTGGCCGGGGAGCTGTTTTTT. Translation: CSARDGTDRLAGELFF.

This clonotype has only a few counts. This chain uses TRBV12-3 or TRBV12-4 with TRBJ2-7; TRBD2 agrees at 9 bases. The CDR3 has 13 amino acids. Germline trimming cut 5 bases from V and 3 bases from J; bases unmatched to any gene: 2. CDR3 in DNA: TGTGCCAGCAGTGATAGCGGGAGCTACGAGCAGTACTTC. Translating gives CASSDSGSYEQYF.

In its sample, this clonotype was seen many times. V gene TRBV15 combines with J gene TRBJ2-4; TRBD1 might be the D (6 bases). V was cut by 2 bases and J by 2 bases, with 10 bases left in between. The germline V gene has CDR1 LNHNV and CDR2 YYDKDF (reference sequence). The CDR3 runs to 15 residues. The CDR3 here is CATSRIQGTKNIQYF. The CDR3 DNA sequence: TGTGCCACCAGCAGAATACAGGGCACCAAAAACATTCAGTACTTC.

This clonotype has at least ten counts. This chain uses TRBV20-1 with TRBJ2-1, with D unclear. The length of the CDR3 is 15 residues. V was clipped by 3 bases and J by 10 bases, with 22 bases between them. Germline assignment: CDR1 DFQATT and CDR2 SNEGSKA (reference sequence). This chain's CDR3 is CSASPLARASLEQFF. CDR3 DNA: TGCAGTGCTAGCCCCCTTGCTCGCGCTAGTCTAGAGCAGTTCTTC.

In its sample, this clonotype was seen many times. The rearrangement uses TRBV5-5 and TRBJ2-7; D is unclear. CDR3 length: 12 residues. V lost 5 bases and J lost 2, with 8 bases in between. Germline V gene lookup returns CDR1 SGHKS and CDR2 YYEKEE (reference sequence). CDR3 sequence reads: CASSPETYEQYF. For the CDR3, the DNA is TGTGCCAGCAGTCCCGAAACCTACGAGCAGTACTTC. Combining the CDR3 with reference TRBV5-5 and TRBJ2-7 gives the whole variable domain DAGVTQSPTHLIKTRGQQVTLRCSPISGHKSVSWYQQVLGQGPQFIFQYYEKEERGRGNFPDRFSARQFPNYSSELNVNALLLGDSALYLCASSPETYEQYFGPGTRLTVT.

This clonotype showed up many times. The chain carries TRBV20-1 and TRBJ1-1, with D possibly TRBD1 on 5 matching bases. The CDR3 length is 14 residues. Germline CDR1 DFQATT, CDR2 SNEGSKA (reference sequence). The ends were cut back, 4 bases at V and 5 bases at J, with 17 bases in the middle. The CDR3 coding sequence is TGCAGTGCTAACCCTCATCGGGGGGGGACTGAAGCTTTCTTT. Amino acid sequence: CSANPHRGGTEAFF.

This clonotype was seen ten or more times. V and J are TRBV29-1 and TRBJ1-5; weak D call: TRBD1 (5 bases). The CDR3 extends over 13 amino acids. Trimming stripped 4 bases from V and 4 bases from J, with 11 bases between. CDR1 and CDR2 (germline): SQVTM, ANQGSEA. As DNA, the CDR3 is TGCAGCGTTGGAGGGACTGGGAATCAGCCCCAGCATTTT. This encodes CSVGGTGNQPQHF.

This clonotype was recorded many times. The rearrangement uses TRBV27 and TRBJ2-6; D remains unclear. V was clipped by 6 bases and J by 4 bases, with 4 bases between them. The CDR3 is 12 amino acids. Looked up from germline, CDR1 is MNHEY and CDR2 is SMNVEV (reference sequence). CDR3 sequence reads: CASRTGANVLTF. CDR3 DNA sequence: TGTGCCAGCAGAACCGGGGCCAACGTCCTGACTTTC.

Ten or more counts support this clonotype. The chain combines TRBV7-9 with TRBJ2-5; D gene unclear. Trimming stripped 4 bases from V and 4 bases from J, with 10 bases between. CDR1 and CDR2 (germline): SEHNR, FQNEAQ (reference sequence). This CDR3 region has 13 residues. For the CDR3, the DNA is TGTGCCAGCAGCTCGAATAGCCCAGAGACCCAGTACTTC. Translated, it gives CASSSNSPETQYF.

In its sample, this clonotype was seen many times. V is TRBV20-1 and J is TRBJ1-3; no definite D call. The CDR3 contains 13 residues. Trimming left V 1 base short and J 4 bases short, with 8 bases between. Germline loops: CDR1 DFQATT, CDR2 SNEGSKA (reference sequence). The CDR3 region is CSARVVGGNTIYF. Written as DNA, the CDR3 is TGCAGTGCTAGAGTTGTAGGGGGAAACACCATATATTTT.

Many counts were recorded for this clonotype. The CDR3 DNA sequence: TGTGCCAGCAGTTTAAAGGATCCAAGCTCACCCCTCCACTTT. Its protein is CASSLKDPSSPLHF. V and J are TRBV12-3 or TRBV12-4 and TRBJ1-6; no clear D gene. Trimming shortened V by 2 bases and J by 10 bases, and 12 bases separated the two germline ends. The CDR3 length is 14 residues.

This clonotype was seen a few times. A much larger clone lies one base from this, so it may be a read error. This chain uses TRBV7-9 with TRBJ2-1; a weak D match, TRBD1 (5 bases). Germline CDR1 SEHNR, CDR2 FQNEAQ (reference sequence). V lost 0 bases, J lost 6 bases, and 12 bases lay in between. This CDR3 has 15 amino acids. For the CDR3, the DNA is TGTGCCAGCAGCTTAGCAGGGGTAAGGATCAATGAGCAGTTCTTC. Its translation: CASSLAGVRINEQFF.

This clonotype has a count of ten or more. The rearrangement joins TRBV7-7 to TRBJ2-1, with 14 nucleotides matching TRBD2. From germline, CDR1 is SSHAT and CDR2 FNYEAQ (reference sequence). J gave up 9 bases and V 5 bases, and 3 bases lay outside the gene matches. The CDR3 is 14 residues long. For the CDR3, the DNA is TGTGCCAGCAGCCGGGGACTAGCGGGAGTTGAGCAGTTCTTC. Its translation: CASSRGLAGVEQFF.

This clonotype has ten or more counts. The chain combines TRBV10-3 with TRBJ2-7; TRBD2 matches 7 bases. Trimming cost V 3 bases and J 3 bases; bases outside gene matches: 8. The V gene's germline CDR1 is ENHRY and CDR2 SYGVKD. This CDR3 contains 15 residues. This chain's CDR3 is CAISDLERGYYEQYF. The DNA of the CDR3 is TGTGCCATCAGTGACTTAGAGCGGGGATACTACGAGCAGTACTTC.

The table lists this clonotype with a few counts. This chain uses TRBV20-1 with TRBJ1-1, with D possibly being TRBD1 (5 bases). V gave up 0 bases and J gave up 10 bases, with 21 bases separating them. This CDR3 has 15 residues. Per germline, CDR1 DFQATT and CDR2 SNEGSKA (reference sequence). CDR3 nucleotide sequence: TGCAGTGCTAGAGAATCCCCAGGACAACTCGGAGGAGCTTTCTTT. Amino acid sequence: CSARESPGQLGGAFF.

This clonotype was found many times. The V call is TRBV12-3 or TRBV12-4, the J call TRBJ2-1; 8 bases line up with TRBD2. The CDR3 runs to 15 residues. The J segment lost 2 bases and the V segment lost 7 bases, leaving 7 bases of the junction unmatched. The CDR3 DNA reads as TGTGCCAGCACCGCGGGGGGCTTCACCTACAATGAGCAGTTCTTC. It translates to CASTAGGFTYNEQFF.

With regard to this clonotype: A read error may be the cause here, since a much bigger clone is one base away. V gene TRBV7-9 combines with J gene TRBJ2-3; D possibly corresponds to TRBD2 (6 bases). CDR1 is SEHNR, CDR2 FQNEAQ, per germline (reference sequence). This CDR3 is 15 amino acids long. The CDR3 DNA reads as TGTGCCAGCAACTTAGCTGGGCGGGACGCAGATACGCAGTATTTT. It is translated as CASNLAGRDADTQYF.

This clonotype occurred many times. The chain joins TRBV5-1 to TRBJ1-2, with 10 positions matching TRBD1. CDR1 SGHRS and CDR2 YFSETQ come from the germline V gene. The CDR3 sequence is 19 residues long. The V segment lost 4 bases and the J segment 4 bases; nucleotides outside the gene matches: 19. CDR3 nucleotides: TGCGCCAGCAGCCACCTCATCGGGACAGGGGAGGTCTTGTCCTATGGCTACACCTTC. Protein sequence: CASSHLIGTGEVLSYGYTF.

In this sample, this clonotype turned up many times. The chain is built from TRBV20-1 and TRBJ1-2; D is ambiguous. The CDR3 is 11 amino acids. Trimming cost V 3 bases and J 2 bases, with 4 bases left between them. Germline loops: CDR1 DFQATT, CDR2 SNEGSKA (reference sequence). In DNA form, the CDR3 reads TGCAGTGCTAGGCGGAACTATGGCTACACCTTC. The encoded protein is CSARRNYGYTF.

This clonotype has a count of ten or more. CDR3 amino acids: CASSPQLATGELFF. In DNA form, the CDR3 reads TGTGCCAGCAGCCCACAACTAGCGACCGGGGAGCTGTTTTTT. The chain employs TRBV5-4 and TRBJ2-2; 7 bases agree with TRBD2. CDR3 length: 14 residues. Per the germline V gene, CDR1 is SGHNT and CDR2 is YYREEE (reference sequence). J lost 5 bases, V lost 4 bases, and 5 bases had no gene match.

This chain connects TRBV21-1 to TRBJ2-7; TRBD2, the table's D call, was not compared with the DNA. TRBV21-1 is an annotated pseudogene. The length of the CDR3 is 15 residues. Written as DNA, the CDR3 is TGTGTCAGCAGCAAAGAGGGAGGATACCTAAAGGAGCAGTACTTC. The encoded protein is CVSSKEGGYLKEQYF.

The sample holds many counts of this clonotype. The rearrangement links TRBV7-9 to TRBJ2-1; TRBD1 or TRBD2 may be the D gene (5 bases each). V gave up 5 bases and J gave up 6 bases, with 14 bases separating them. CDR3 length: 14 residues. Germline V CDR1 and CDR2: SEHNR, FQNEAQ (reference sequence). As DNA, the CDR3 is TGTGCCAGCAGCCATCCCGGGGCGGGCAATGAGCAGTTCTTC. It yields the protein CASSHPGAGNEQFF.